This T cell receptor (beta chain) stems from a study of Graves' ophthalmopathy and Graves' hyperthyroidism. Study outcomes and limitations: Ophthalmopathy could be told apart from stable hyperthyroidism by a 13-signature model (under 90% sensitivity, about 81% specificity). Clonotypes were expanded in thyroid at above 0.001 frequency, and most also appeared in blood.

CDR1 is MGHDK and CDR2 is SYGVNS in the germline V gene. The CDR3 is made up of 14 amino acids. V gave up 6 bases and J gave up 4 bases; unmatched junction bases: 5. A note on this clonotype: What it binds is unknown.

Beta-chain TCR CDR3 regions were amplified from RNA transcripts. Second-round multiplex PCR followed a first-round RT-PCR using HTBI primers. TCRdb processed the multiplex PCR reads anew with MiXCR; each CDR3 protein has one entry. The sample lists hundreds of thousands of distinct CDR3 sequences; more than 40% were seen once. A duration under 3 months, NOSPECS ≥4, CAS ≥3 and moderate-to-severe activity characterized the donors with ophthalmopathy. The rearrangement uses TRBV25-1 and TRBJ1-1, with TRBD1 matching 10 bases. The source material was peripheral blood. This TCR was sampled from an adult man with Graves' ophthalmopathy. The CDR3 loop reads CASRSDRGFTEAFF. CDR3 nucleotide sequence: TGTGCCAGCAGATCGGACAGGGGGTTCACTGAAGCTTTCTTT.